The entry below describes one T cell receptor (beta chain). This clone's antigen is unknown. Nothing much larger sits one base from this clone, and base qualities are not available. This sample is drawn from a study of early T cells in non-severe SARS-CoV-2 infection (TCRdb year 2021). Context from the whole study: Because TCR sequencing relied on bulk RNA taken from unsorted whole blood, pairing of alpha and beta chains was not possible. The research as a whole found: VDJdb matching was skewed toward anti-spike CD8 responses and likely underestimated virus-specific expansions, missing private and CD4 specificities.

There are 11 amino acids in the CDR3, from cysteine to phenylalanine inclusive. The sequence is cut down to CDR3 DNA, 33 bases in frame from base 1. V and J are truncated by 9 bases and 3 bases respectively, leaving an intervening sequence of 9 bases. Library prep was done by 5' RACE. This sample was sequenced with a NextSeq 500. Unique molecular identifiers were attached to individual cDNA molecules in the TCR library protocol so that sequencing error and PCR bias could be corrected. Sequencing covered both TCR alpha and beta chains, and within each sample the abundances of alpha and beta sequences were tightly co-correlated. Per the source publication's procedure: V gene, J gene and CDR3 annotation of TCR sequences was performed with Decombinator V4. Expanded TCRs were defined as changing significantly between any two time points under a Poisson model with p below 0.0001. TCR abundances were normalised to the total number of TCRs sequenced per sample and were expressed as counts per million. MAIT TCRs were defined by TRAV1-2 paired with TRAJ12, TRAJ20 or TRAJ33, and iNKT TCRs by TRAV10 paired with TRAJ18. VDJdb, accessed 1 November 2021, was searched for CMV, EBV and SARS-CoV-2 annotated TCRs, with TCRs annotated for multiple antigens excluded. In-frame beta chains were kept once TCRdb had trimmed the public reads at Q25 with fastp and called clones with MiXCR. Rows are unified per CDR3 protein, each entry keeping the most common DNA and genes. None of the V and J calls come from the authors' own analysis; TCRdb made them. The sample data list more than 80,000 distinct CDR3 sequences, and 11% of these were observed just once. 4% to 5.5% of the sample comes from the top ten.

A case-control design nested within a healthcare worker cohort in London, UK, was used, with weekly nasopharyngeal swab PCR tests and blood sampling performed. Healthcare workers were enrolled in the week of the UK lockdown, from 23 to 31 March 2020, and were followed every week for up to 16 weeks. The sample taken for sequencing was whole blood. The sequence joins TRBV12-3 or TRBV12-4 to TRBJ2-7; the D gene is perhaps TRBD1, on 5 matching bases. This receptor was identified in an adult who was a healthcare worker with PCR-confirmed SARS-CoV-2 infection or an uninfected control (not recorded which). This receptor has the CDR3 CASQTGYEQYF. The sequence in DNA is TGTGCCAGTCAAACAGGCTACGAGCAGTACTTC.